Listed below are T cell receptor beta chains from one sample, sequenced in a study of blood T cell repertoires in COVID-19. Sequencing was performed with immunoSEQ multiplex PCR; in TCRdb, only in-frame clones are kept and a portion is missing. The table records roughly 190,000 clones, 84% of them present only once. Source material: PBMCs or T cells enriched from blood (not recorded which). These receptors originate from a woman in her 30s who had been exposed to COVID-19. Both conserved end residues are part of each CDR3. A D gene is named only where the DNA matches it firmly. Part of the rows lack a size; the others show once, few, many or a class for expanded clones.

V	J	D	size	CDR3	DNA
TRBV7-2	TRBJ1-3	TRBD1	NA	CASSSSGTDSGNTIYF	TGTGCCAGCAGCAGCTCTGGGACAGACTCTGGAAACACCATATATTTT
TRBV4-1	TRBJ1-5	NA	NA	CASSQATNQPQHF	TGCGCCAGCAGCCAAGCGACAAATCAGCCCCAGCATTTT
TRBV5-6	TRBJ2-1	TRBD2	NA	CASSLAISGGLNEQFF	TGTGCCAGCAGCTTGGCCATTAGCGGGGGGCTTAATGAGCAGTTCTTC
TRBV2	TRBJ1-5	NA	NA	CASTQTDSANQPQHF	TGTGCCAGCACACAAACCGACAGTGCTAATCAGCCCCAGCATTTT
TRBV29-1	TRBJ2-1	TRBD2	NA	CSVEDAGTSGVNEQFF	TGCAGCGTTGAAGATGCAGGGACTAGCGGGGTTAATGAGCAGTTCTTC
TRBV11-2	TRBJ2-1	NA	few	CASSTSSYNEQFF	TGTGCCAGCAGTACTAGCTCCTACAATGAGCAGTTCTTC
TRBV4-3	TRBJ2-1	TRBD2	NA	CASSQATSGGTRGQFF	TGCGCCAGCAGCCAGGCTACTAGCGGGGGGACCCGGGGGCAGTTCTTC
TRBV7-9	TRBJ2-7	TRBD1	NA	CASSIDRAPPYEQYF	TGTGCCAGCAGCATTGACAGGGCCCCCCCCTACGAGCAGTACTTC
TRBV13	TRBJ2-1	TRBD1	NA	CASSQTTGGIYNEQFF	TGTGCCAGCAGTCAAACCACAGGGGGGATCTACAATGAGCAGTTCTTC
TRBV4-3	TRBJ2-3	NA	once	CASSQDPGTDTQYF	TGCGCCAGCAGCCAAGATCCGGGGACAGATACGCAGTATTTT
TRBV5-1	TRBJ2-3	TRBD2	NA	CASSLGLASTDTQYF	TGCGCCAGCAGCTTGGGACTAGCGAGCACAGATACGCAGTATTTT
TRBV29-1	TRBJ1-1	NA	NA	CSVRGTEAFF	TGCAGCGTCAGGGGCACTGAAGCTTTCTTT
TRBV15	TRBJ1-2	NA	NA	CATSRTSGPGYGYTF	TGTGCCACCAGCAGAACCTCGGGTCCGGGGTATGGCTACACCTTC
TRBV5-1	TRBJ1-5	NA	NA	CASSLGTDSNQPQHF	TGCGCCAGCAGCTTGGGGACAGATAGCAATCAGCCCCAGCATTTT
TRBV2	TRBJ1-1	NA	NA	CASSEGLNTEAFF	TGTGCCAGCAGTGAAGGACTAAACACTGAAGCTTTCTTT
TRBV6-2/TRBV6-3	TRBJ1-2	NA	NA	CASSYEVYYGYTF	TGTGCCAGCAGTTACGAGGTTTACTATGGCTACACCTTC
TRBV25-1	TRBJ2-6	NA	NA	CASSRQTSGANVLTF	TGTGCCAGCAGCAGGCAGACCTCTGGGGCCAACGTCCTGACTTTC
TRBV11-2	TRBJ1-5	NA	few	CASSLGPNQPQHF	TGTGCCAGCAGCTTAGGGCCCAATCAGCCCCAGCATTTT
TRBV5-1	TRBJ2-3	NA	once	CASSLSGQSDTDTQYF	TGCGCCAGCAGCTTGAGCGGACAGAGCGACACAGATACGCAGTATTTT
TRBV5-4	TRBJ1-6	NA	NA	CASSPATTAHNSPLHF	TGTGCCAGCAGCCCGGCAACGACAGCTCACAATTCACCCCTCCACTTT
TRBV19	TRBJ2-3	TRBD1	NA	CASITTGADTQYF	TGTGCCAGTATTACGACAGGGGCAGATACGCAGTATTTT
TRBV5-8	TRBJ1-1	TRBD1	once	CASSHRGDTEAFF	TGTGCCAGCAGCCACAGGGGCGACACTGAAGCTTTCTTT
TRBV7-2	TRBJ2-7	TRBD2	NA	CASRHNSGAAYEQYF	TGTGCCAGCAGACATAATAGCGGGGCTGCCTACGAGCAGTACTTC
TRBV18	TRBJ1-2	TRBD1	once	CASSISSDRGGKDGYTF	TGTGCCAGCTCAATATCCTCGGACAGGGGAGGAAAAGATGGCTACACCTTC
TRBV7-2	TRBJ2-1	NA	NA	CASSFEGVYNEQFF	TGTGCCAGCAGCTTCGAAGGGGTCTACAATGAGCAGTTCTTC
TRBV12-3/TRBV12-4	TRBJ1-1	NA	once	CASSLSLFEAFF	TGTGCCAGCAGTTTAAGCTTATTCGAAGCTTTCTTT
TRBV7-6	TRBJ2-5	TRBD2	NA	CASSPYSGGAGETQYF	TGTGCCAGCAGTCCCTATAGCGGGGGGGCCGGCGAGACCCAGTACTTC
TRBV10-3	TRBJ1-6	NA	NA	CAISESRQALNSPLHF	TGTGCCATCAGTGAGTCTCGGCAGGCCCTTAATTCACCCCTCCACTTT
TRBV3-1/TRBV3-2	TRBJ2-7	NA	NA	CASSENPGSYEQYF	TGTGCCAGCAGCGAGAACCCAGGATCCTACGAGCAGTACTTC
TRBV11-2	TRBJ2-1	TRBD2	once	CASRSSGGVNEQFF	TGTGCCAGCAGATCTAGCGGGGGGGTTAATGAGCAGTTCTTC